Listed here is a single T cell receptor beta chain. The sample belongs to a study of blood T cell repertoires in COVID-19. Study-level information: The cDNA or gDNA used as material had been derived from T cells, B-cell-depleted T cells, or PBMCs.

This table comes from immunoSEQ multiplex PCR, and its TCRdb copy is limited to in-frame clones, with some not included. The table has 100,000 to 150,000 clones, roughly four fifths seen once. The V gene end was trimmed by 2 bases and the J gene end by 5 bases; junction bases not matched to a gene: 8. Per germline, CDR1 LNHDA and CDR2 SQIVND (reference sequence). The CDR3 contains 16 residues. This rearrangement joins TRBV19 to TRBJ2-1; 8 bases are a match to TRBD1. This sequence originates from a man in his thirties or forties with COVID-19, enrolled during active disease. Material for sequencing was peripheral blood. The CDR3 loop is CASSINGRQGNNEQFF. In nucleotides, the CDR3 is TGTGCCAGTAGTATAAATGGCCGACAGGGGAACAATGAGCAGTTCTTC.